Below are 17 T cell receptor beta chains sequenced from a single sample in a study of T cell changes during pregnancy in multiple sclerosis (dated by TCRdb to between 2018 and 2020). Library generation was performed with the immunoSEQ multiplex PCR assay. TCRdb carries this immuneACCESS record with in-frame sequences only. Its versions omit some clonotypes, under half of them owing to an unresolved V gene in the studies checked, with the rest unexplained. This sample has around 50,000 clones in its table, and around 94% of those were observed once. In total, the top ten clones hold around 0.5% of the sample. The source was CD4+ T cells from peripheral blood mononuclear cells, collected in the first trimester of pregnancy. The receptors here all came from a female donor with multiple sclerosis, enrolled in a pregnancy study.

This chain uses TRBV18 with TRBJ1-2; 8 bases align to TRBD1. V lost 3 bases, J lost 0 bases, and 3 bases stayed unmatched. Germline CDR1 reads KGHSH; CDR2 reads LQKENI. CDR3 size: 15 residues. CDR3 region: CASSPRTGSNYGYTF. Here the CDR3 DNA reads TGTGCCAGCTCACCCCGGACAGGGTCTAACTATGGCTACACCTTC.

This rearrangement joins TRBV19 to TRBJ1-3; 7 bases line up with TRBD1. Germline V gene data show CDR1 as LNHDA and CDR2 as SQIVND (reference sequence). V dropped 3 bases and J dropped 2; count of bases not matched to a gene: 1. CDR3 length equals 14 residues. This chain's CDR3 is CASSMGTAGNTIYF. CDR3 nucleotides: TGTGCCAGTAGTATGGGGACAGCTGGAAACACCATATATTTT.

This chain joins TRBV18 and TRBJ1-2, with D possibly matching TRBD1 (5 bases). Trimming took 3 bases from V and 3 from J, leaving 11 bases between them. This CDR3 spans 14 amino acids. The germline V gene encodes CDR1 KGHSH and CDR2 LQKENI. CDR3 DNA: TGTGCCAGCTCACCCCGGGGGGTCGACTATGGCTACACCTTC. It codes for CASSPRGVDYGYTF.

The chain uses TRBV25-1 and TRBJ1-1, with a weak D call TRBD1 (5 bases). Between the trimmed V and J ends, which lost 6 bases and 1 base, there was a span of 12 bases. Germline V CDR1 and CDR2: MGHDK, SYGVNS. CDR3 length: 14 residues. The CDR3 reads CASSHQGRNTEAFF. The CDR3 DNA reads as TGTGCCAGCAGCCACCAGGGCCGGAACACTGAAGCTTTCTTT.

This clone has a single count. V is TRBV14 and J is TRBJ2-7, with TRBD1 identical over 10 bases. V trimming: 4 bases; J trimming: 3 bases; junction bases outside the gene matches: 12. Per the germline V gene, CDR1 is SGHDN and CDR2 is FVKESK. The CDR3 extends over 17 amino acids. CDR3 in DNA: TGTGCCAGCAGCCGCCCACCCGGGACAGGGGATCTCTACGAGCAGTACTTC. Residues: CASSRPPGTGDLYEQYF.

The chain recombines TRBV7-9 with TRBJ1-5; D is undetermined. The CDR3 consists of 11 residues. V was clipped by 5 bases and J by 11 bases, with 10 bases between them. Germline lookup yields CDR1 SEHNR and CDR2 FQNEAQ (reference sequence). The CDR3 spells CASSPGGAQHF. The CDR3 bases are TGTGCCAGCAGCCCCGGCGGGGCCCAGCATTTT.

The chain recombines TRBV7-8 with TRBJ1-6, with D hard to call. CDR1 is SGHVS, CDR2 FQNEAQ, per germline. This CDR3 has 13 amino acids. Between the trimmed V and J ends, which lost 5 bases and 7 bases, there was a span of 9 bases. CDR3 bases: TGTGCCAGCAGCCAAGTCAGAAATTCACCCCTCCACTTT. Encoded protein: CASSQVRNSPLHF. The variable domain in full, with the rest retrieved from reference TRBV7-8 and TRBJ1-6, is GAGVSQSPRYKVAKRGQDVALRCDPISGHVSLFWYQQALGQGPEFLTYFQNEAQLDKSGLPSDRFFAERPEGSVSTLKIQRTQQEDSAVYLCASSQVRNSPLHFGNGTRLTVT.

This sequence joins TRBV7-6 and TRBJ2-7, with 8 bases lining up with TRBD1. The CDR3 spans 14 residues. V lost 5 bases and J lost 4; bases outside the gene matches: 7. Per germline, CDR1 SGHVS and CDR2 FNYEAQ. CDR3: CASSPRGQEYEQYF. For the CDR3, the DNA is TGTGCCAGCAGCCCAAGGGGACAGGAATACGAGCAGTACTTC.

The chain couples TRBV5-5 to TRBJ1-4; 7 positions match TRBD1. This CDR3 contains 15 residues. Trimming cost V 3 bases and J 11 bases; bases outside gene matches: 13. The V gene's germline CDR1 is SGHKS and CDR2 YYEKEE (reference sequence). The CDR3 sequence is CASSSYRGLSDKLFF. CDR3 bases: TGTGCCAGCAGCTCCTACAGGGGCCTCTCGGACAAACTGTTTTTT.

The J gene is TRBJ1-2, the V gene TRBV6-1, with TRBD1 matching 8 bases. Trimming at V came to 10 bases and at J to 5 bases, leaving 3 bases not matched to a gene. The CDR3 extends over 11 amino acids. CDR1 is MNHNS, CDR2 SASEGT, per germline. CDR3 amino acids: CATRGPYGYTF. In nucleotides, the CDR3 is TGTGCCACCAGGGGGCCATATGGCTACACCTTC.

With regard to this clone: At the DNA level, this CDR3 is encoded by other sequences in the same sample as well. CDR3: CAISAQDRGNQPQHF. The CDR3 DNA is TGTGCCATCAGTGCCCAAGACAGGGGGAATCAGCCCCAGCATTTT. The V call is TRBV10-3, the J call TRBJ1-5; 9 nucleotides line up with TRBD1. The germline gives CDR1 ENHRY, CDR2 SYGVKD. The junction had 5 bases not matched to a gene; V was cut back by 4 bases and J by 4 bases. There are 15 residues in the CDR3.

The V call is TRBV6-1, the J call TRBJ2-5, with 14 nucleotides matching TRBD2. Germline lookup yields CDR1 MNHNS and CDR2 SASEGT. V lost 6 bases, J lost 5 bases, and 2 bases stayed unmatched. This CDR3 has 14 residues. CDR3 DNA: TGTGCCAGCAGAGGGACTAGCGGGGGCGAGACCCAGTACTTC. Its translation is CASRGTSGGETQYF.

This chain joins TRBV7-6 and TRBJ1-6; tentatively, D is TRBD1 (5 bases). The V gene lost 3 bases and the J gene lost 11 bases, with 14 bases spanning the gap. CDR1 SGHVS and CDR2 FNYEAQ come from the germline V gene. This CDR3 contains 14 residues. The CDR3 protein is CASSFTGPGAPLHF. CDR3 DNA sequence: TGTGCCAGCAGCTTTACAGGTCCTGGGGCACCCCTCCACTTT.

The gene calls are TRBV14 and TRBJ1-6; possible D gene TRBD1, 6 bases. Per germline, CDR1 SGHDN and CDR2 FVKESK. The CDR3 totals 14 residues. V shed 5 bases and J shed 5 bases, with 10 bases lying between them. The CDR3 DNA reads TGTGCCAGCAGCTGGACAGCTGATAATTCACCCCTCCACTTT. It encodes CASSWTADNSPLHF.

The chain couples TRBV27 to TRBJ2-7; 7 positions match TRBD2. CDR3 length: 15 residues. The ends lost 0 bases at V and 2 bases at J; junction bases unmatched: 4. Looked up from germline, CDR1 is MNHEY and CDR2 is SMNVEV (reference sequence). The CDR3 sequence: CASSLSGGGAYEQYF. CDR3 nucleotides: TGTGCCAGCAGTTTATCAGGTGGGGGGGCCTACGAGCAGTACTTC.

The DNA of the CDR3 is TGTGCCAGCAGCCTCTCGACAGTAGCTGGAAACACCATATATTTT. This encodes CASSLSTVAGNTIYF. V usage is TRBV7-2 and J usage is TRBJ1-3; the D gene is possibly TRBD1 (5 bases). Trimming shortened V by 5 bases and J by 2 bases, and 13 bases separated the two germline ends. Germline CDR1 SGHTA, CDR2 FQGNSA. The CDR3 spans 15 residues.

The chain is built from TRBV18 and TRBJ2-3; 11 bases agree with TRBD2. Per the germline V gene, CDR1 is KGHSH and CDR2 is LQKENI. V shed 6 bases, J shed 0 bases, and the junction held 2 bases outside the gene matches. The CDR3 has 15 residues. The CDR3 reads CASSRLAGSTDTQYF. In nucleotides, the CDR3 is TGTGCCAGCTCCCGACTAGCGGGGAGCACAGATACGCAGTATTTT.